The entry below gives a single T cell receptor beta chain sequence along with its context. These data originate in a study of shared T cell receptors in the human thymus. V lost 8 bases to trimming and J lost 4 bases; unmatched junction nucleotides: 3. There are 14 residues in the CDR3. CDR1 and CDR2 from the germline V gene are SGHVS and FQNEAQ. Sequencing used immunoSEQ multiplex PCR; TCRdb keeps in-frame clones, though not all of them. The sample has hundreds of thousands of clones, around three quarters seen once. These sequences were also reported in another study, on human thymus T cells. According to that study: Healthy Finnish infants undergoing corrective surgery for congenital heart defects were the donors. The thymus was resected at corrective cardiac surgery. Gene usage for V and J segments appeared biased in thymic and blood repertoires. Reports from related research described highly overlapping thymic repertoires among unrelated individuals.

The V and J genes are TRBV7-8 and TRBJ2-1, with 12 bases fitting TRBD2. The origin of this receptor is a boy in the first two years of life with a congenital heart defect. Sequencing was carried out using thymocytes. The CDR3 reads CASLTSGGYNEQFF. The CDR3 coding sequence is TGTGCCAGCCTGACTAGCGGGGGTTACAATGAGCAGTTCTTC.